Sequencing of this T cell receptor beta chain was carried out in a study of blood T cells in healthy people across ages. Study-level results: Both naive CD4+ cell counts and diversity were greater in long-lived donors than in aged donors. Diversity figures derived from one million T cells were judged to underestimate the true value.

Concerning this clonotype: Its antigen is as yet unknown.

The use of a sample-barcoded 5' primer and a J-beta primer mix characterized a second PCR of roughly 6 to 11 cycles. TCRdb processed the 5' RACE reads anew with MiXCR; each CDR3 protein has one entry. The data contain about 1.8 million distinct CDR3 sequences, 40% to 55% of them singletons. With 6 bases clipped from V and 1 base from J, the junction kept 14 bases outside the gene matches. This CDR3 region has 16 residues. CDR1 and CDR2 (germline): DFQATT, SNEGSKA (reference sequence). The sequenced sample consisted of blood. The clonotype originates from a middle-aged woman in good health. V and J are TRBV20-1 and TRBJ2-5; TRBD2 matches 7 bases. CDR3 loop: CSAPTSGGGFQETQYF. CDR3 nucleotides: TGCAGTGCACCGACTAGTGGCGGGGGTTTCCAAGAGACCCAGTACTTC.